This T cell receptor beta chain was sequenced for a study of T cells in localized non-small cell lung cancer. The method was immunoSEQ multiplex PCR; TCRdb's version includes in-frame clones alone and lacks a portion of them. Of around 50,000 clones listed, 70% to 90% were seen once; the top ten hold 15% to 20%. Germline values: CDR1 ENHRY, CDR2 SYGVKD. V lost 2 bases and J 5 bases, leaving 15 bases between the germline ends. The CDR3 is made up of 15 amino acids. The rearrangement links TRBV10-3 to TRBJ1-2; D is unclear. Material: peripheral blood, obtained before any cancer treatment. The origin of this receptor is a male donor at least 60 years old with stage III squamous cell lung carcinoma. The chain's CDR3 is CAISEPPTEAYGYTF. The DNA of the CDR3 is TGTGCCATCAGTGAGCCGCCTACGGAAGCTTATGGCTACACCTTC.